Below are 8 T cell receptor beta chains sequenced from a single sample in a study of blood T cell repertoires in COVID-19. TCRdb keeps only in-frame clones here, not all; method: immunoSEQ multiplex PCR. Seen here are 350,000 to 550,000 clones, around 89% observed once, and the top ten hold 0.95% to 1.2%. The sequencing input was PBMCs or T cells enriched from blood (not recorded which). The receptor source for this set is a man younger than 45 who had recovered from COVID-19.

The chain carries TRBV12-3 or TRBV12-4 and TRBJ1-1; D gene unclear. The CDR3 contains 12 residues. V gave up 2 bases and J gave up 7 bases, with 8 bases separating them. The CDR3 loop reads CASSLSQVEAFF. For the CDR3, the DNA is TGTGCCAGCAGTTTATCGCAGGTTGAAGCTTTCTTT.

This CDR3 reads CASSRAGNRETQYF. For the CDR3, the DNA is TGTGCCAGCAGCCGGGCGGGGAATCGGGAGACCCAGTACTTC. This chain uses TRBV5-5 with TRBJ2-5, with a weak D call TRBD2 (6 bases). Germline V gene sequence: CDR1 SGHKS, CDR2 YYEKEE (reference sequence). Trimming took off 4 bases at V and 5 bases at J, with 15 bases between the two ends. This CDR3 is built from 14 residues.

V usage is TRBV7-3 and J usage is TRBJ2-7, with TRBD2 matching 7 bases. Germline trimming cut 5 bases from V and 7 bases from J; bases unmatched to any gene: 5. The CDR3 covers 12 residues. CDR1 SGHTA and CDR2 FQGTGA come from the germline V gene. For the CDR3, the DNA is TGTGCCAGCAGCGCGGGAGCGGGGGAGCAGTACTTC. Amino acid sequence: CASSAGAGEQYF.

The V and J genes are TRBV7-2 and TRBJ2-3; possibly TRBD2 for D (5 bases). CDR1 and CDR2 (germline): SGHTA, FQGNSA. V was cut by 1 base and J by 1 base, with 9 bases left in between. CDR3 length: 15 amino acids. Written as DNA, the CDR3 is TGTGCCAGCAGCTTAGTCGTTAGCGGCACAGATACGCAGTATTTT. Translated, it gives CASSLVVSGTDTQYF.

CDR3 in amino acids: CASSLGTDYGYTF. The CDR3 bases are TGCGCCAGCAGTCTCGGTACGGACTATGGCTACACCTTC. This chain connects TRBV10-1 to TRBJ1-2; D is unresolved. The CDR3 is 13 amino acids. Germline V gives CDR1 WNHNN, CDR2 SYGVQD (reference sequence). Trimming took off 5 bases at V and 3 bases at J, with 10 bases between the two ends.

V is TRBV5-1 and J is TRBJ1-1; no firm D call. Germline V gene lookup returns CDR1 SGHRS and CDR2 YFSETQ. The CDR3 sequence is 13 residues long. Trimming removed 6 bases at V and 1 base at J, with 10 bases between. The CDR3, as DNA: TGCGCCAGCAACTCGGAGGGGAACACTGAAGCTTTCTTT. This gives the protein CASNSEGNTEAFF.

This clone appeared once. V is TRBV24-1 and J is TRBJ2-3; 12 bases are a match to TRBD2. Germline V lookup: CDR1 KGHDR, CDR2 SFDVKD. This CDR3 region has 18 residues. V shed 4 bases and J 2 bases; nucleotides not matched to a gene: 9. CDR3 region: CATSDPRTSGGYTDTQYF. Written as DNA, the CDR3 is TGTGCCACCAGTGACCCTCGCACTAGCGGGGGGTACACAGATACGCAGTATTTT.

The J gene is TRBJ1-1, the V gene TRBV27, with TRBD1 matching 12 bases. This CDR3 has 16 residues. CDR1 is MNHEY, CDR2 SMNVEV, per germline (reference sequence). The junction had 8 bases not matched to a gene; V was cut back by 5 bases and J by 4 bases. The CDR3 region is CASSPMGTGGVTEAFF. In DNA, the CDR3 is TGTGCCAGCAGTCCTATGGGGACAGGGGGCGTCACTGAAGCTTTCTTT.